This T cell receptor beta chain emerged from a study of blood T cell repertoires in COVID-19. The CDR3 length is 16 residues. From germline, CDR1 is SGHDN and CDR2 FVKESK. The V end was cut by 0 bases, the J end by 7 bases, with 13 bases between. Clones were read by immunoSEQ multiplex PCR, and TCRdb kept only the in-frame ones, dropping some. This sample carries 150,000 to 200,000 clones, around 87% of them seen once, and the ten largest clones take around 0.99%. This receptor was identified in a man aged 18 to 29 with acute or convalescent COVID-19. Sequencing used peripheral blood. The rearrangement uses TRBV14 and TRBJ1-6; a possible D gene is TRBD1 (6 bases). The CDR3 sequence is CASSQEWGLKNSPLHF. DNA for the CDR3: TGTGCCAGCAGCCAAGAATGGGGGCTGAAGAATTCACCCCTCCACTTT. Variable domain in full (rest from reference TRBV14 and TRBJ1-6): EAGVTQFPSHSVIEKGQTVTLRCDPISGHDNLYWYRRVMGKEIKFLLHFVKESKQDESGMPNNRFLAERTGGTYSTLKVQPAELEDSGVYFCASSQEWGLKNSPLHFGNGTRLTVT.